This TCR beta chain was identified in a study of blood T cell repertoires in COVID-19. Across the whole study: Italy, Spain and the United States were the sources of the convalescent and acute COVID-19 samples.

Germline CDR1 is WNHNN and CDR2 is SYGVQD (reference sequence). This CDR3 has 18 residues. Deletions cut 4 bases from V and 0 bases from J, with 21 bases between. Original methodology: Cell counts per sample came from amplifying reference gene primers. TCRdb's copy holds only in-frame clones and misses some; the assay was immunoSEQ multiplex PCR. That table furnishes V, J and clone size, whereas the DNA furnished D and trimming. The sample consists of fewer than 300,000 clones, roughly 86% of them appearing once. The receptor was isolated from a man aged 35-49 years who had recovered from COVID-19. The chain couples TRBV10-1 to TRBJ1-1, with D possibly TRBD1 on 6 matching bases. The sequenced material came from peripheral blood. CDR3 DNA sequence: TGCGCCAGCAGTGCACCTGATGTAGGACAGTTCATGAACACTGAAGCTTTCTTT. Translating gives CASSAPDVGQFMNTEAFF.